Listed below are T cell receptor beta chains from one sample, sequenced in a study of blood T cell repertoires in COVID-19. The repertoire was sequenced with immunoSEQ multiplex PCR; TCRdb's copy has only in-frame clones and lacks some. The sample contains about 210,000 clones, around 91% of which appear only once. Sequencing was performed on peripheral blood. These receptors all come from a woman in her 40s with acute or convalescent COVID-19. CDR3s include the opening cysteine and the closing phenylalanine or tryptophan. The D gene is left open where the match is weak. Expanded clones are given a class, and other clones once, few, many or no size at all.

clone size | J gene | V gene | D gene | CDR3 protein | CDR3 DNA
. | TRBJ2-4 | TRBV7-8 | . | CASEGIKNIQYF | TGTGCCAGTGAGGGTATAAAAAACATTCAGTACTTC
. | TRBJ2-6 | TRBV24-1 | . | CATSGGPGANVLTF | TGTGCCACCAGTGGAGGGCCAGGGGCCAACGTCCTGACTTTC
. | TRBJ1-2 | TRBV2 | . | CASSAVPGEKGTF | TGTGCCAGCAGTGCGGTTCCAGGGGAAAAGGGCACCTTC
. | TRBJ1-3 | TRBV10-3 | TRBD1 | CAISERTGTGNTIYF | TGTGCCATCAGTGAAAGGACAGGGACCGGAAACACCATATATTTT
. | TRBJ1-5 | TRBV3-1/TRBV3-2 | . | CASSQESNSNQPQHF | TGTGCCAGCAGCCAAGAGAGCAATAGCAATCAGCCCCAGCATTTT
. | TRBJ1-5 | TRBV19 | TRBD1 | CASSIVTGGNQPQHF | TGTGCCAGTAGTATAGTTACAGGGGGCAATCAGCCCCAGCATTTT
. | TRBJ1-4 | TRBV2 | TRBD1 | CASESVGQVNEKLFF | TGTGCCAGCGAATCCGTGGGACAGGTCAATGAAAAACTGTTTTTT
. | TRBJ1-1 | TRBV11-2 | TRBD1 | CASSPRQGAAFF | TGTGCCAGCAGCCCGAGACAGGGGGCGGCTTTCTTT
once | TRBJ2-2 | TRBV5-1 | TRBD1 | CASSLEAWGQGSTGELFF | TGCGCCAGCAGCTTAGAGGCCTGGGGACAGGGGTCCACCGGGGAGCTGTTTTTT
. | TRBJ1-2 | TRBV3-1/TRBV3-2 | . | CASSQEAGANYGYTF | TGTGCCAGCAGCCAAGAGGCAGGGGCTAACTATGGCTACACCTTC
few | TRBJ1-1 | TRBV21-1 | . | CASSKEEQGRTEAFF | TGTGCCAGCAGCAAAGAGGAACAGGGGCGCACTGAAGCTTTCTTT
. | TRBJ1-4 | TRBV7-9 | . | CASSLGQSNEKLFF | TGTGCCAGCAGCTTAGGACAGAGTAATGAAAAACTGTTTTTT
. | TRBJ1-1 | TRBV2 | . | CASSESMQAEAFF | TGTGCCAGCAGTGAAAGTATGCAGGCTGAAGCTTTCTTT
. | TRBJ2-2 | TRBV5-4 | . | CASSRPPGTTGELFF | TGTGCCAGCAGCCGACCTCCGGGAACCACCGGGGAGCTGTTTTTT
. | TRBJ2-5 | TRBV7-9 | . | CASSLQGHETQYF | TGTGCCAGCAGCTTACAGGGCCACGAGACCCAGTACTTC
. | TRBJ1-1 | TRBV6-5 | . | CASSLGRGNTEAFF | TGTGCCAGCAGCCTGGGGCGAGGAAACACTGAAGCTTTCTTT
once | TRBJ2-3 | TRBV27 | . | CASTQLSTDTQYF | TGTGCCAGCACCCAACTTAGCACAGATACGCAGTATTTT
. | TRBJ2-3 | TRBV6-6 | . | CASTYSTDTQYF | TGTGCCAGCACCTACAGCACAGATACGCAGTATTTT
. | TRBJ1-2 | TRBV19 | TRBD1 | CASSLGQGRIYGYTF | TGTGCCAGTAGTCTTGGACAGGGGAGGATCTATGGCTACACCTTC
few | TRBJ1-1 | TRBV19 | . | CASSVTRTTNTEAFF | TGTGCCAGTAGTGTTACCAGGACAACGAACACTGAAGCTTTCTTT
. | TRBJ1-5 | TRBV19 | TRBD1 | CASSTQAKPYRGLRLIQHF | TGTGCCAGTAGTACCCAAGCCAAACCCTACAGGGGATTGCGGCTCATCCAGCATTTT
few | TRBJ1-1 | TRBV6-5 | . | CASSYQIQGYTEAFF | TGTGCCAGCAGTTACCAAATACAGGGATACACTGAAGCTTTCTTT
. | TRBJ1-5 | TRBV6-5 | TRBD1 | CASSLTGESNQPQHF | TGTGCCAGCAGCCTTACAGGGGAGAGCAATCAGCCCCAGCATTTT
. | TRBJ1-2 | TRBV9 | . | CASSDPGRELNYGYTF | TGTGCCAGCAGCGACCCCGGGAGGGAACTGAACTATGGCTACACCTTC
. | TRBJ2-1 | TRBV19 | TRBD2 | CASSMGGTLWNEQFF | TGTGCCAGTAGTATGGGAGGGACGTTATGGAATGAGCAGTTCTTC
. | TRBJ1-1 | TRBV5-1 | TRBD1 | CASSWGQGNTEAFF | TGCGCCAGCAGCTGGGGACAGGGTAACACTGAAGCTTTCTTT
. | TRBJ2-1 | TRBV10-3 | TRBD2 | CAISPSGGEKNEQFF | TGTGCCATCAGTCCCAGCGGGGGAGAAAAAAATGAGCAGTTCTTC
. | TRBJ2-1 | TRBV23-1 | . | CASSKIRDEQFF | TGCGCCAGCAGCAAGATCCGAGATGAGCAGTTCTTC
. | TRBJ2-1 | TRBV7-2 | . | CASSLLHRTVYNEQFF | TGTGCCAGCAGCCTTCTCCATAGGACAGTATACAATGAGCAGTTCTTC
. | TRBJ2-3 | TRBV3-1/TRBV3-2 | TRBD2 | CASSLPAAGGTDTQYF | TGTGCCAGCAGCCTCCCGGCAGCGGGGGGCACAGATACGCAGTATTTT
. | TRBJ1-6 | TRBV6-6 | . | CASSYRGFNSPLHF | TGTGCCAGCAGTTACCGGGGTTTTAATTCACCCCTCCACTTT
. | TRBJ1-4 | TRBV27 | TRBD1 | CASSFPTGQGAFATNEKLFF | TGTGCCAGCAGTTTCCCTACCGGACAGGGGGCCTTTGCAACTAATGAAAAACTGTTTTTT
. | TRBJ1-6 | TRBV10-3 | . | CAISIQDSSYNSPLHF | TGTGCCATCTCCATACAGGACAGCTCCTATAATTCACCCCTCCACTTT
. | TRBJ2-5 | TRBV7-9 | TRBD1 | CASSLRSAGQGARETQYF | TGTGCCAGCAGCTTAAGATCGGCTGGACAGGGGGCGCGAGAGACCCAGTACTTC
. | TRBJ1-2 | TRBV25-1 | . | CASSEYYGDGGGYTF | TGTGCCAGCAGTGAATATTATGGGGATGGGGGCGGCTACACCTTC
. | TRBJ1-2 | TRBV10-2 | TRBD1 | CASSESKGQGTYGYTF | TGCGCCAGCAGTGAGTCGAAGGGACAGGGGACCTATGGCTACACCTTC
. | TRBJ1-3 | TRBV9 | . | CASSGGSTIYF | TGTGCCAGCAGCGGAGGGTCCACCATATATTTT
. | TRBJ1-2 | TRBV29-1 | . | CSAVINGGYTF | TGCAGCGCAGTTATAAACGGTGGCTACACCTTC
. | TRBJ1-1 | TRBV2 | TRBD1 | CASSPGTGRDTEAFF | TGTGCCAGCAGTCCCGGGACAGGTAGGGACACTGAAGCTTTCTTT
. | TRBJ1-4 | TRBV13 | . | CASSTGGYEKLFF | TGTGCCAGCAGCACCGGGGGGTATGAAAAACTGTTTTTT
. | TRBJ1-1 | TRBV3-1/TRBV3-2 | TRBD1 | CASSQMFAKGAGTEAFF | TGTGCCAGCAGCCAAATGTTCGCAAAGGGGGCTGGCACTGAAGCTTTCTTT
. | TRBJ1-2 | TRBV11-2 | . | CASSLGTVAGQDKYGYTF | TGTGCCAGCAGCCTTGGAACGGTGGCAGGGCAAGATAAATATGGCTACACCTTC
. | TRBJ2-1 | TRBV4-1 | TRBD2 | CASSHPGLAGGDNEQFF | TGCGCCAGCAGCCATCCCGGACTAGCGGGGGGGGACAATGAGCAGTTCTTC
. | TRBJ2-2 | TRBV3-1/TRBV3-2 | TRBD2 | CASSQARLAGGSRSNTGELFF | TGTGCCAGCAGCCAGGCAAGACTAGCGGGGGGGTCCCGATCGAACACCGGGGAGCTGTTTTTT
. | TRBJ2-3 | TRBV6-5 | TRBD2 | CASSYSRGVLSDTQYF | TGTGCCAGCAGTTACTCGCGGGGGGTATTATCAGATACGCAGTATTTT
. | TRBJ2-1 | TRBV7-2 | TRBD2 | CASSLGAGGYNEQFF | TGTGCCAGCAGCTTAGGAGCGGGGGGCTACAATGAGCAGTTCTTC
. | TRBJ1-2 | TRBV19 | . | CASSAGGFINYGYTF | TGTGCCAGTAGCGCCGGAGGGTTTATTAACTATGGCTACACCTTC
. | TRBJ1-2 | TRBV6-4 | TRBD1 | CASSETLGQGIDGYTF | TGTGCCAGCAGTGAAACGCTGGGACAGGGGATCGACGGCTACACCTTC
. | TRBJ1-1 | TRBV6-5 | . | CASSSLVGNTEAFF | TGTGCCAGCAGTTCCTTAGTCGGGAACACTGAAGCTTTCTTT
. | TRBJ2-1 | TRBV5-1 | TRBD2 | CASSPRGGLYNEQFF | TGCGCCAGCAGCCCACGGGGGGGCCTGTACAATGAGCAGTTCTTC
. | TRBJ1-2 | TRBV24-1 | TRBD1 | CATSDPGQGYYGYTF | TGTGCCACCAGTGATCCGGGACAGGGGTACTATGGCTACACCTTC
. | TRBJ1-1 | TRBV9 | . | CASSFVRVVNTEAFF | TGTGCCAGCAGCTTCGTGAGGGTAGTGAACACTGAAGCTTTCTTT
. | TRBJ1-1 | TRBV5-8 | . | CASSLSSGKAFF | TGTGCCAGCAGCTTGAGTTCAGGGAAAGCTTTCTTT
. | TRBJ1-1 | TRBV2 | . | CARAKRRGAPTQNTEAFF | TGTGCCAGGGCCAAGCGGAGGGGAGCTCCCACTCAGAACACTGAAGCTTTCTTT